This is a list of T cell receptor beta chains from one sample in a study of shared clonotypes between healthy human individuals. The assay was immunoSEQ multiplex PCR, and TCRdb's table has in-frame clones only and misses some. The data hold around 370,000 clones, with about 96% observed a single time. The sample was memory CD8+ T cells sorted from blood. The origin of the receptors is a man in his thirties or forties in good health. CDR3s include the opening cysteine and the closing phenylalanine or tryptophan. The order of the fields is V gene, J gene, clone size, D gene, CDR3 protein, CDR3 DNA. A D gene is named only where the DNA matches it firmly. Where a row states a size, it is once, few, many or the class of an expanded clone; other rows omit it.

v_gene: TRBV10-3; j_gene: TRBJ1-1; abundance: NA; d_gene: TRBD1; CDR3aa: CAINDPDRQFAEAFF; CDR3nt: TGTGCCATCAACGACCCGGACAGGCAATTTGCTGAAGCTTTCTTT
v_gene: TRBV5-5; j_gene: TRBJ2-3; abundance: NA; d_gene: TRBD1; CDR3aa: CASTRQGADTQYF; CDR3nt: TGTGCCAGCACAAGGCAGGGGGCGGATACGCAGTATTTT
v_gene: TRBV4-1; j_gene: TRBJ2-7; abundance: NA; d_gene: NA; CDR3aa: CASSRDTRSSYEQYF; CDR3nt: TGCGCCAGCAGCCGCGATACCCGATCCTCCTACGAGCAGTACTTC
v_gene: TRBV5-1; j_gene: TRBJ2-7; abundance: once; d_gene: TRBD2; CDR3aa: CASSSGTSVIYEQYF; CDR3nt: TGCGCCAGCAGCTCCGGGACTAGCGTAATTTACGAGCAGTACTTC
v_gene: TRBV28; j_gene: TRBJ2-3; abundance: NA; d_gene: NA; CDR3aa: CASSSWTGRVTDTQYF; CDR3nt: TGTGCCAGCAGTTCCTGGACAGGGAGGGTAACAGATACGCAGTATTTT
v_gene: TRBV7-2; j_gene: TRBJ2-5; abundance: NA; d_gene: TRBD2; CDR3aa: CASSARTSETQYF; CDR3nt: TGTGCCAGCAGCGCTAGGACTAGCGAGACCCAGTACTTC
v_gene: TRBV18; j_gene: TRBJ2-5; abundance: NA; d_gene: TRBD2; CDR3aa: CASSIRTSGETQYF; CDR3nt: TGTGCCAGCTCAATTCGGACTAGCGGAGAGACCCAGTACTTC
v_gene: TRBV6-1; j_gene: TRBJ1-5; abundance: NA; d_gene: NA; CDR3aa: CASWDTSNQPQHF; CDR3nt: TGTGCCAGCTGGGACACTAGCAATCAGCCCCAGCATTTT
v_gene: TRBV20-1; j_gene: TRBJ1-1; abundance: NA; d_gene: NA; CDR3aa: CSARDPGRAFF; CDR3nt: TGCAGTGCTAGGGACCCGGGACGAGCTTTCTTT
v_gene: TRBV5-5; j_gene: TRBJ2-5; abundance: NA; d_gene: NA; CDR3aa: CASSRDTPGETQYF; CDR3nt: TGTGCCAGCAGCCGGGACACGCCTGGGGAGACCCAGTACTTC
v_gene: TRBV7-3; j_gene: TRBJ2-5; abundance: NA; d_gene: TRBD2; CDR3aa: CASSLDREGETQYF; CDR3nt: TGTGCCAGCAGCTTAGATAGGGAGGGAGAGACCCAGTACTTC
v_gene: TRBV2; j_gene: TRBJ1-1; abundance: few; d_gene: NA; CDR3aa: CASSPGRNTEAFF; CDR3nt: TGTGCCAGCAGTCCAGGGAGGAACACTGAAGCTTTCTTT
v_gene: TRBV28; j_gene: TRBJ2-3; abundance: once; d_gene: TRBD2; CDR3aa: CASSWGGGTDTQYF; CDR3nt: TGTGCCAGCAGCTGGGGGGGAGGCACAGATACGCAGTATTTT
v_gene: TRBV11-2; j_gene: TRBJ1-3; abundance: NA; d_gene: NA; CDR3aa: CASSPYSGNTIYF; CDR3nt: TGTGCCAGCAGCCCCTACTCTGGAAACACCATATATTTT
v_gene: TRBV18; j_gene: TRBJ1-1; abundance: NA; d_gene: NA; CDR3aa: CASSTGTEAFF; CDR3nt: TGTGCCAGCTCAACAGGCACTGAAGCTTTCTTT
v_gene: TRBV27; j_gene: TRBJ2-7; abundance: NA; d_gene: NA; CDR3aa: CASSSRYEQYF; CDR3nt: TGTGCCAGCAGTAGCCGCTACGAGCAGTACTTC
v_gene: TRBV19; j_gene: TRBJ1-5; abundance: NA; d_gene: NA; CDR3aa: CASSIGGSQPQHF; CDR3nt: TGTGCCAGTAGTATCGGAGGAAGTCAGCCCCAGCATTTT
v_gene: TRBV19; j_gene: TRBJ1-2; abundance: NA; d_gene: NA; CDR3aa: CASSISRKRDGYTF; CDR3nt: TGTGCCAGTAGTATCAGTAGGAAAAGGGATGGCTACACCTTC
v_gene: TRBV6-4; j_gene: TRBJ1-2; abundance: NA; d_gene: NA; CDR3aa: CASSVEGQGNYGYTF; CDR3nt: TGTGCCAGCAGTGTGGAGGGACAAGGAAACTATGGCTACACCTTC
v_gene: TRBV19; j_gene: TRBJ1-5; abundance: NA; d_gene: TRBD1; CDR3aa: CASRGQPNQPQHF; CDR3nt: TGTGCCAGTCGGGGACAGCCAAATCAGCCCCAGCATTTT
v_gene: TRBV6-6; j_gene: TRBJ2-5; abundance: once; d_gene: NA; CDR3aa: CASSIQETQYF; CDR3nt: TGTGCCAGCAGTATTCAAGAGACCCAGTACTTC
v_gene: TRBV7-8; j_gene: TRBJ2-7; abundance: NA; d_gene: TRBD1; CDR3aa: CASSLGDRVREQYF; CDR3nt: TGTGCCAGCAGCTTAGGGGACAGGGTGAGGGAGCAGTACTTC
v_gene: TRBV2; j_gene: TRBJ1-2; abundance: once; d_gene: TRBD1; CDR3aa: CASSEEDRGHGYTF; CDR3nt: TGTGCCAGCAGTGAGGAGGACAGGGGGCATGGCTACACCTTC
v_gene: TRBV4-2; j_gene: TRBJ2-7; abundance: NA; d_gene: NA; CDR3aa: CASSQDRGEQYF; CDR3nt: TGTGCCAGCAGCCAAGACAGGGGCGAGCAGTACTTC
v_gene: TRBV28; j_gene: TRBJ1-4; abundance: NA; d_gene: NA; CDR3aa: CASSFGNEKLFF; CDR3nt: TGTGCCAGCAGTTTTGGGAACGAAAAACTGTTTTTT
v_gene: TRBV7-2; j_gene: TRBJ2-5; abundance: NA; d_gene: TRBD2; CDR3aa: CASSLAGGPNFETQYF; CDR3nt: TGTGCCAGCAGCTTAGCGGGAGGGCCAAATTTTGAGACCCAGTACTTC
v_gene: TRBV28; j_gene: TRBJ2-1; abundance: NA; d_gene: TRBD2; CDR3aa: CASSLGSGYNEQFF; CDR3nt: TGTGCCAGCAGTTTAGGTAGCGGGTACAATGAGCAGTTCTTC
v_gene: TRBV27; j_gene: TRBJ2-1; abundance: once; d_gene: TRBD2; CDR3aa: CASIPLGLGRGDEQFF; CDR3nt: TGTGCCAGCATCCCTTTAGGGCTCGGGAGGGGGGATGAGCAGTTCTTC
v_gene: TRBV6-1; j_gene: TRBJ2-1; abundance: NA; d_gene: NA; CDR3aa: CASSSGRSSYNEQFF; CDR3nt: TGTGCCAGCAGCTCGGGACGAAGCTCCTACAATGAGCAGTTCTTC
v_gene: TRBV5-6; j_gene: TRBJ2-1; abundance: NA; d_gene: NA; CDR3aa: CASSATVHSYNEQFF; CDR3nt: TGTGCCAGCAGCGCGACAGTGCACTCCTACAATGAGCAGTTCTTC
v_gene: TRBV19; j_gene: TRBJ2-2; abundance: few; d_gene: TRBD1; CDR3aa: CASRTGGANTGELFF; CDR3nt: TGTGCCAGTAGAACAGGGGGTGCAAACACCGGGGAGCTGTTTTTT
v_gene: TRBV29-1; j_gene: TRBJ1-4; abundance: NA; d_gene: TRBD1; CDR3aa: CSVTGKGEKLFF; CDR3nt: TGCAGCGTGACAGGGAAAGGCGAAAAACTGTTTTTT
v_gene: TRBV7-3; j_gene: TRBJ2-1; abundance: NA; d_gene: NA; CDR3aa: CASSLTGDYNEQFF; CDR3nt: TGTGCCAGCAGCTTAACGGGGGACTACAATGAGCAGTTCTTC
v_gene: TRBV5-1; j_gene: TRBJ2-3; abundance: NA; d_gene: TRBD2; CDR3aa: CASSLSGSRTDTQYF; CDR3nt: TGCGCCAGCAGCCTGAGCGGGAGTCGAACAGATACGCAGTATTTT
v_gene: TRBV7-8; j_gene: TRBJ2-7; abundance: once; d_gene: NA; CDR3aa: CASTDIISQGQVEQYF; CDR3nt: TGTGCCAGCACCGACATTATATCCCAGGGGCAAGTCGAGCAGTACTTC
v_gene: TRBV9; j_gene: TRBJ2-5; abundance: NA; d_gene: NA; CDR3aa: CASSVTLGSGETQYF; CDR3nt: TGTGCCAGCAGCGTTACTCTAGGGTCGGGAGAGACCCAGTACTTC
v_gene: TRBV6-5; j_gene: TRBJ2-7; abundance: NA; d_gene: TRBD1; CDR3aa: CASSRQGQGGYEQYF; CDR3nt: TGTGCCAGCAGTAGACAGGGACAGGGGGGTTACGAGCAGTACTTC
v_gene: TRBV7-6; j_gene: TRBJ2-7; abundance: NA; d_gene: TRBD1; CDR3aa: CASSTGGAYEQYF; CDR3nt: TGTGCCAGCAGTACAGGGGGCGCCTACGAGCAGTACTTC
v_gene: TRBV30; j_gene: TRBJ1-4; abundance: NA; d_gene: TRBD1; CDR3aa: CAWMGQGNEKLFF; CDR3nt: TGTGCCTGGATGGGACAGGGGAATGAAAAACTGTTTTTT
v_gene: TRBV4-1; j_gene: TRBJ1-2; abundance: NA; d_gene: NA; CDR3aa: CASSQDPGAGYTF; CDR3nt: TGCGCCAGCAGCCAAGACCCAGGGGCCGGCTACACCTTC
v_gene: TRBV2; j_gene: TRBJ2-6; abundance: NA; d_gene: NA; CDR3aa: CASSEVAVFSSGANVLTF; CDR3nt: TGTGCCAGCAGTGAAGTCGCGGTTTTCAGCTCTGGGGCCAACGTCCTGACTTTC
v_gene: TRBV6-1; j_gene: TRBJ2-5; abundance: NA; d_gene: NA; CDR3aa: CASSPRRETQYF; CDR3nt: TGTGCCAGCAGTCCCCGGAGAGAGACCCAGTACTTC
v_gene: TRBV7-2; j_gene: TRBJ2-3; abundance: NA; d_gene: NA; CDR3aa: CASSLLGFPDTQYF; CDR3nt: TGTGCCAGCAGCCTACTAGGTTTCCCAGATACGCAGTATTTT
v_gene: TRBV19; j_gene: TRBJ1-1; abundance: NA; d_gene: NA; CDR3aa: CASSKLTLNTEAFF; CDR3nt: TGTGCCAGTAGTAAACTGACCCTGAACACTGAAGCTTTCTTT
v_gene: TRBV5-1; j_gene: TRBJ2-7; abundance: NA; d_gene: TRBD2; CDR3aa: CASSVELAGYSYEQYF; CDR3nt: TGCGCCAGCAGCGTCGAACTAGCGGGGTACTCCTACGAGCAGTACTTC
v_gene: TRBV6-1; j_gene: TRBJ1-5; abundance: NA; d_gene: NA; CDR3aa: CASNPRRNQPQHF; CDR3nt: TGTGCCAGCAACCCCCGGCGCAATCAGCCCCAGCATTTT
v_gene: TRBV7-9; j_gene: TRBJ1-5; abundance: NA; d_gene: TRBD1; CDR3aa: CASSLTGEGNQPQHF; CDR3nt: TGTGCCAGCAGCTTGACAGGGGAAGGCAATCAGCCCCAGCATTTT
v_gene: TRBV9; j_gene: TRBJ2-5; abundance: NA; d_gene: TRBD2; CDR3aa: CASSVAGGLVETQYF; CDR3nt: TGTGCCAGCAGCGTAGCGGGAGGGTTAGTGGAGACCCAGTACTTC
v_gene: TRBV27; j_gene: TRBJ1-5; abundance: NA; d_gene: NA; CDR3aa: CASSNRVGRAPQHF; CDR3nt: TGTGCCAGTTCAAATCGGGTAGGTCGCGCGCCCCAGCATTTT
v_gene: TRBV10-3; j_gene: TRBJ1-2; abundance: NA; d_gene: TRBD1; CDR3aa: CAISESTKEGQGINF; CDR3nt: TGTGCCATCAGTGAGTCGACGAAGGAAGGACAGGGGATAAACTTC
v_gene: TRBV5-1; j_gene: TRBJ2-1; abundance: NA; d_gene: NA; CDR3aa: CASKEGPSYNEQFF; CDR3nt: TGCGCCAGCAAAGAGGGACCCTCTTACAATGAGCAGTTCTTC
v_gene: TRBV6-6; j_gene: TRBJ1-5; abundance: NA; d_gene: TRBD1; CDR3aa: CASSPRDRGGNQPQHF; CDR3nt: TGTGCCAGCAGTCCTAGGGACAGGGGTGGCAATCAGCCCCAGCATTTT
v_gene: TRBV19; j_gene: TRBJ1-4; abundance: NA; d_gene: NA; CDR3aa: CASRQGEKLFF; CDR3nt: TGTGCCAGTAGACAGGGTGAAAAACTGTTTTTT
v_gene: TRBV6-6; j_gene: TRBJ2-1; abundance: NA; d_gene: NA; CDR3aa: CASSYFRDRYNEQFF; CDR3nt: TGTGCCAGCAGTTACTTCCGAGATCGCTACAATGAGCAGTTCTTC
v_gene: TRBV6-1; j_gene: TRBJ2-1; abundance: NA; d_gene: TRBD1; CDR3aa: CASSTRTGGNEQFF; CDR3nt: TGTGCCAGCAGTACGCGGACAGGGGGCAATGAGCAGTTCTTC
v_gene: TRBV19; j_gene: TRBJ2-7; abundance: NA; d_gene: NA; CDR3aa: CASSITFPGEQYF; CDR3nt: TGTGCCAGTAGTATTACTTTTCCGGGCGAGCAGTACTTC
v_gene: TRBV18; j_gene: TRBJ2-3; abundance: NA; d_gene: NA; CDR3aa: CASSPVGAGTDTQYF; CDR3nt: TGTGCCAGCTCACCAGTCGGGGCGGGCACAGATACGCAGTATTTT
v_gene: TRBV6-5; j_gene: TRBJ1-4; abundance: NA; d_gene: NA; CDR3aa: CASSYSALNEKLFF; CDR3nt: TGTGCCAGCAGTTACTCGGCCCTTAATGAAAAACTGTTTTTT
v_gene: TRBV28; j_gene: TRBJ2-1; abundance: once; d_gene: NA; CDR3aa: CASSLLQGYNEQFF; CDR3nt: TGTGCCAGCAGTTTATTACAGGGCTACAATGAGCAGTTCTTC
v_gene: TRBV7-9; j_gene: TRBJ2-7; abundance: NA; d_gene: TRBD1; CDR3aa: CASSLKGGNPYEQYF; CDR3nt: TGTGCCAGCAGCTTAAAAGGGGGCAACCCCTACGAGCAGTACTTC